This TCR beta chain was captured by sequencing in a study of breast tumors, draining lymph nodes, adjacent tissues. MiXCR, applied by TCRdb to the multiplex PCR reads, yields one record per CDR3 protein. The data contain more than 250,000 distinct CDR3 sequences, 30% to 35% of them singletons. The CDR3 contains 13 residues. V was shortened by 0 bases and J by 4 bases, with 5 bases between the two germline ends. Germline assignment: CDR1 SGHVS and CDR2 FNYEAQ. The lymph nodes were axillary draining lymph nodes from breast cancer patients. This clonotype was recorded at least ten times. The sample consisted of axillary lymph node tissue. This receptor was identified in a female donor with breast cancer. Some clones in this sample may be carry-over from other donors' samples. The chain carries TRBV7-6 and TRBJ2-3, with TRBD1 as a possible D gene (5 bases). CDR3 sequence reads: CASSLAGADTQYF. In DNA, the CDR3 is TGTGCCAGCAGCTTAGCAGGGGCAGATACGCAGTATTTT.